Presented here are 26 T cell receptor beta chains from one specimen sequenced in a study of T cells in women clearing cervical HPV infection. The repertoire was sequenced with immunoSEQ multiplex PCR; TCRdb's copy has only in-frame clones and lacks some. Here the sample table reports 40,000 or so clones. Sequencing was carried out using blood buffy coat. These receptors all come from a woman between 18 and 70 years old with a cervical HPV16 infection that either progressed to CIN3+ or cleared (not recorded which).

The CDR3 reads CSASSGVTDTQYF. The sequenced part of the CDR3 DNA is TGCAGTGCTTCTAGCGGAGTCACAGATACG. The chain couples TRBV20-1 to TRBJ2-3; 7 nucleotides match TRBD2. The read comes to an end 3 residues before the CDR3 does, leaving the germline J gene to fill in the end. The CDR3 has 13 amino acids. Germline CDR1 reads DFQATT; CDR2 reads SNEGSKA (reference sequence). Trimming cost V 5 bases and J 2 bases; bases outside gene matches: 4.

For this clone: The CDR3 end lies 3 residues beyond the end of the read and is filled in from the germline J gene. The same CDR3 arises from other DNA sequences in this sample as well. The chain carries TRBV2 and TRBJ2-7, with 10 nucleotides matching TRBD1. Per germline, CDR1 SNHLY and CDR2 FYNNEI. V shed 6 bases and J 2 bases; nucleotides not matched to a gene: 4. The CDR3 is 14 residues long. The CDR3 sequence is CASRGQGPTYEQYF. CDR3 bases read: TGTGCCAGCAGGGGACAGGGGCCCACCTACGAG.

A remark on this clone: The read ends 3 residues shy of where the CDR3 ends; the end is completed using the germline J gene. The rearrangement links TRBV14 to TRBJ1-5; D is undetermined. CDR3 size: 13 residues. CDR1 SGHDN and CDR2 FVKESK come from the germline V gene. Trimming removed 0 bases from V and 5 bases from J, with 5 bases in between. The CDR3 bases that were read are TGTGCCAGCAGCCAAGAGAGGGATCAGCCC. The encoded protein is CASSQERDQP. The CDR3 in its entirety is CASSQERDQPQHF.

Judged by frequency, this clone is medium-sized. Read coverage stops 3 residues before the CDR3 terminus; the germline J gene supplies the remainder. The chain carries TRBV7-3 and TRBJ2-3; D is unresolved. This CDR3 spans 14 amino acids. Trimming cost V 2 bases and J 1 base, with 7 bases left between them. From germline, CDR1 is SGHTA and CDR2 FQGTGA. Incomplete CDR3 DNA: TGTGCCAGCAGCTTACGAACAGGCACAGATACG. Translated: CASSLRTGTDT. The full CDR3 protein reads CASSLRTGTDTQYF.

Comments on this clone: The read finishes 3 residues shy of the CDR3 end, and the germline J gene is used to complete it. This chain connects TRBV5-1 to TRBJ2-7, with D perhaps TRBD1 (5 bases). CDR1 and CDR2 (germline): SGHRS, YFSETQ. V lost 4 bases and J 1 base, leaving 12 bases between the germline ends. The CDR3 contains 14 residues. CDR3 amino acids: CASSLDSSSYEQYF. The covered CDR3 bases are TGCGCCAGCAGCCTAGACAGTTCTTCCTACGAG.

On this clone: The read ends 3 residues early relative to the CDR3; the germline J gene fills the gap. The V call is TRBV6-2 or TRBV6-3, the J call TRBJ2-5; D perhaps matches TRBD2 (6 bases). CDR3 length: 16 residues. Germline CDR1 is MNHEY and CDR2 is SVGEGT. Trimming cost V 2 bases and J 4 bases, with 17 bases left between them. CDR3 residues: CASSYGTGGTLETQYF. The DNA read from the CDR3 is TGTGCCAGCAGTTACGGGACTGGCGGGACTCTAGAGACC.

In the case of this clone: Read coverage stops 3 residues before the CDR3 terminus; the germline J gene supplies the remainder. The rearrangement joins TRBV23-1 to TRBJ2-3; 9 bases map to TRBD1. TRBV23-1 belongs to the ORF category, with a function that is uncertain. The CDR3 length is 17 residues. Trimming cost V 2 bases and J 7 bases; bases outside gene matches: 13. Incomplete CDR3 DNA: TGCGCCAGCAGTCAAGTCTCCCGGGACAGGGTAATCAATACG. It translates to CASSQVSRDRVINT. The full CDR3 reads CASSQVSRDRVINTQYF.

A word on this clone: The missing CDR3 end, 3 residues past where the read stops, is filled in from the germline J gene. V and J are TRBV2 and TRBJ2-7; 8 bases are shared with TRBD1. The CDR3 length is 14 residues. The germline CDR1 and CDR2 sequences are SNHLY and FYNNEI. The V and J ends lost 5 bases and 6 bases, in that order; junction bases with no gene match: 9. The sequenced part of the CDR3 DNA is TGTGCCAGCAGTCGACAGGGGATAAATGGCGAG. It specifies CASSRQGINGE. The entire CDR3 protein reads CASSRQGINGEQYF.

Concerning this clone: The CDR3 extends 3 residues past the end of the read, so its final part is completed from the germline J gene. The chain couples TRBV20-1 to TRBJ1-1, with 8 bases identical to TRBD1. Per germline, CDR1 DFQATT and CDR2 SNEGSKA (reference sequence). This CDR3 contains 14 residues. Germline trimming cut 0 bases from V and 2 bases from J; bases unmatched to any gene: 2. The DNA read from the CDR3 is TGCAGTGCTAGAGAAACAGGGGGTAACACTGAA. The encoded protein is CSARETGGNTE. The CDR3 in its entirety is CSARETGGNTEAFF.

CDR3 DNA, as far as it was read: TGCAGTGCTAGAACGCGGGAGGCCGGGGAG. This encodes CSARTREAGE. The whole CDR3 protein is CSARTREAGELFF. The chain employs TRBV20-1 and TRBJ2-2; 8 nucleotides line up with TRBD2. The sequence runs out 3 residues before the end of the CDR3; the remainder is reconstructed from the germline J gene. CDR3 size: 13 residues. Trimming cost V 2 bases and J 6 bases; bases outside gene matches: 2. Germline CDR1 reads DFQATT; CDR2 reads SNEGSKA (reference sequence).

Concerning this clone: The read comes to an end 3 residues before the CDR3 does, leaving the germline J gene to fill in the end. The chain links TRBV10-3 to TRBJ2-5; 7 positions match TRBD1. The CDR3 runs to 14 residues. V dropped 3 bases and J dropped 5; count of bases not matched to a gene: 6. Looked up from germline, CDR1 is ENHRY and CDR2 is SYGVKD. Partial CDR3 DNA: TGTGCCATCAGTGAAGGGGGCGATTGGGAGACC. Translated: CAISEGGDWET. The complete CDR3 reads CAISEGGDWETQYF.

In regard to this clone: The observed sequence ends 3 residues before the CDR3 terminus, with the missing tail filled in from the germline J gene. In the same sample, other DNA sequences code for this CDR3. The chain joins TRBV30 to TRBJ1-4; D ambiguous. CDR1 is GTSNPN, CDR2 SVGIG, per germline (reference sequence). This CDR3 contains 12 residues. V was cut by 0 bases and J by 8 bases, with 7 bases left in between. The DNA read from the CDR3 is TGTGCCTGGAGTGTACTGCGGGAAAAA. Residues: CAWSVLREK. The CDR3, in full, reads CAWSVLREKLFF.

Details on this clone: The read finishes 3 residues shy of the CDR3 end, and the germline J gene is used to complete it. This chain links TRBV19 with TRBJ2-3, with D perhaps TRBD2 (6 bases). Per the germline V gene, CDR1 is LNHDA and CDR2 is SQIVND (reference sequence). The CDR3 contains 13 residues. CDR3 sequence reads: CASSRGSKQPQYF. Incomplete CDR3 DNA: TGTGCCAGTAGCCGGGGGTCGAAGCAGCCG.

The CDR3 spells CASSSRVTNEKLFF. The DNA read from the CDR3 is TGTGCCAGCAGTTCCAGGGTCACTAATGAAAAG. The genes are TRBV2 and TRBJ2-2, with TRBD1 as a possible D gene (5 bases). Sequencing ends 3 residues short of the CDR3 end; the germline J gene provides the rest. Germline CDR1 and CDR2: SNHLY and FYNNEI. The CDR3 runs to 14 residues.

With respect to this clone: Sequencing ends 3 residues short of the CDR3 end; the germline J gene provides the rest. The chain joins TRBV6-2 or TRBV6-3 to TRBJ2-3; TRBD2 matches at 11 bases. CDR1 is MNHEY and CDR2 is SVGEGT in the germline V gene. The CDR3 is made up of 13 amino acids. The CDR3 bases that were read are TGTGCCAGCATGGGACTAGCGGCGGAGACG. Translating it yields CASMGLAAET. The full CDR3 protein reads CASMGLAAETQYF.

Regarding this clone: The read ends 3 residues before the CDR3 terminus; that terminus is restored from the germline J gene. The chain couples TRBV29-1 to TRBJ2-4, with 7 nucleotides matching TRBD2. This CDR3 spans 10 amino acids. The germline gives CDR1 SQVTM, CDR2 ANQGSEA. CDR3 bases read: TGCAGCGTGACCTCGGGGGGT. Its translation: CSVTSGG. The entire CDR3 protein is CSVTSGGQYF.

On this clone: Read data end 3 residues before the CDR3 end; the end is taken from the germline J gene. The chain recombines TRBV3-1 (or the pseudogene TRBV3-2) with TRBJ2-1, with 9 positions matching TRBD2. The CDR3 contains 17 residues. Germline lookup yields CDR1 LGHDT and CDR2 YNNKEL (reference sequence). Trimming removed 2 bases from V and 4 bases from J; junction bases left unmatched: 9. CDR3 bases read: TGTGCCAGCAGCCAAATGTCTAGCGGGAAAGATTACAATGAG. It codes for CASSQMSSGKDYNE. The full CDR3 reads CASSQMSSGKDYNEQFF.

The CDR3 protein is CASRVARGGTDTQYF. The CDR3 DNA, read in part, is TGTGCCAGCCGAGTCGCGCGGGGGGGCACAGATACG. The gene calls are TRBV6-2 or TRBV6-3 and TRBJ2-3, with TRBD2 matching 8 bases. The read comes to an end 3 residues before the CDR3 does, leaving the germline J gene to fill in the end. This CDR3 is built from 15 residues. The V gene end was trimmed by 8 bases and the J gene end by 1 base; junction bases not matched to a gene: 8. Germline CDR1 is MNHEY and CDR2 is SVGEGT.

Points on this clone: The read comes to an end 3 residues before the CDR3 does, leaving the germline J gene to fill in the end. The genes are TRBV7-9 and TRBJ1-2; TRBD1 aligns across 7 bases. V dropped 4 bases and J dropped 4; count of bases not matched to a gene: 6. The CDR3 covers 14 residues. Germline CDR1 is SEHNR and CDR2 is FQNEAQ (reference sequence). The part of the CDR3 DNA that was read is TGTGCCAGCAGCTCTCCGACAGGGCTCTATGGC. Its translation: CASSSPTGLYG. From start to end, the CDR3 is CASSSPTGLYGYTF. Combining the CDR3 with reference TRBV7-9 and TRBJ1-2 gives the whole variable domain DTGVSQNPRHKITKRGQNVTFRCDPISEHNRLYWYRQTLGQGPEFLTYFQNEAQLEKSRLLSDRFSAERPKGSFSTLEIQRTEQGDSAMYLCASSSPTGLYGYTFGSGTRLTVV.

In regard to this clone: The read ends 3 residues early relative to the CDR3; the germline J gene fills the gap. The chain employs TRBV20-1 and TRBJ2-1; 9 nucleotides line up with TRBD2. Trimming at V came to 3 bases and at J to 8 bases, leaving 14 bases not matched to a gene. Germline-derived CDR1 and CDR2 are DFQATT and SNEGSKA (reference sequence). CDR3 length: 16 amino acids. Incomplete CDR3 DNA: TGCAGTGCTAGTCAAAATAGCGGGGGTGGAGGGTATGAG. Translated: CSASQNSGGGGYE. The entire CDR3 protein reads CSASQNSGGGGYEQFF.

Concerning this clone: The read stops 3 residues short of the end of the CDR3; the missing end is completed from the germline J gene. The chain couples TRBV13 to TRBJ2-7; 9 bases agree with TRBD2. Germline loops: CDR1 PRHDT, CDR2 FYEKMQ (reference sequence). V lost 2 bases to trimming and J lost 1 base; unmatched junction nucleotides: 3. The CDR3 sequence is 15 residues long. CDR3 DNA (partial): TGTGCCAGCAGCTTACCTAGCGGGGATTCCTACGAG. Translation: CASSLPSGDSYE. From start to end, the CDR3 is CASSLPSGDSYEQYF. The whole variable domain, filled in from reference TRBV13 and TRBJ2-7, reads AAGVIQSPRHLIKEKRETATLKCYPIPRHDTVYWYQQGPGQDPQFLISFYEKMQSDKGSIPDRFSAQQFSDYHSELNMSSLELGDSALYFCASSLPSGDSYEQYFGPGTRLTVT.

Note on this clone: The read stops 3 residues short of the end of the CDR3; the missing end is completed from the germline J gene. The chain links TRBV7-8 to TRBJ1-2, with TRBD1 identical over 9 bases. CDR3 length: 15 residues. Per the germline V gene, CDR1 is SGHVS and CDR2 is FQNEAQ. Partial CDR3 DNA: TGTGCCAGCAGCCCCCCCGGACAGGGGCGGGGAGGC. Encoded protein: CASSPPGQGRGG. The full CDR3 reads CASSPPGQGRGGYTF.

Comment on this clone: The read finishes 3 residues shy of the CDR3 end, and the germline J gene is used to complete it. The chain has TRBV7-2 and TRBJ1-4; D not resolved. The CDR3 is 15 amino acids. CDR1 SGHTA and CDR2 FQGNSA come from the germline V gene. Incomplete CDR3 DNA: TGTGCCAGCAGCTTAGGGTCGGCGGATAATTCACCA. Its protein product is CASSLGSADNSP. The complete CDR3 protein is CASSLGSADNSPLFF.

Concerning this clone: The observed sequence ends 3 residues before the CDR3 terminus, with the missing tail filled in from the germline J gene. This chain connects TRBV7-6 to TRBJ1-1, with D possibly TRBD1 on 6 matching bases. The CDR3 has 12 amino acids. Germline V CDR1 and CDR2: SGHVS, FNYEAQ. This CDR3 reads CASSQNQGMAFF. The CDR3 bases that were read are TGTGCCAGCAGCCAGAACCAGGGGATG.

The CDR3 DNA, read in part, is TGCGCCAGCACCCGTTGGATGGGGGACAATGAC. This gives the protein CASTRWMGDND. In full, the CDR3 is CASTRWMGDNDYTF. This chain links TRBV5-1 with TRBJ1-2; D is possibly TRBD1 (6 bases). The CDR3 extends 3 residues past the end of the read, so its final part is completed from the germline J gene. This CDR3 is 14 amino acids long. Germline CDR1 reads SGHRS; CDR2 reads YFSETQ.

Worth noting for this clone: The observed sequence ends 3 residues before the CDR3 terminus, with the missing tail filled in from the germline J gene. V usage is TRBV19 and J usage is TRBJ1-1, with a possible D match to TRBD1 (6 bases). Deletions cut 5 bases from V and 5 bases from J, with 12 bases between. The CDR3 covers 13 residues. Germline assignment: CDR1 LNHDA and CDR2 SQIVND (reference sequence). The CDR3 bases that were read are TGTGCCAGTAGTCCCAGGGGTTTGACTGAA. It encodes CASSPRGLTE. The full CDR3 is CASSPRGLTEAFF. Variable domain in full (rest from reference TRBV19 and TRBJ1-1): DGGITQSPKYLFRKEGQNVTLSCEQNLNHDAMYWYRQDPGQGLRLIYYSQIVNDFQKGDIAEGYSVSREKKESFPLTVTSAQKNPTAFYLCASSPRGLTEAFFGQGTRLTVV.